This TCR beta chain originates from a study of spatial heterogeneity in lung cancer. Described time point: sample taken at primary tumor resection. Whole RNA came from tumor, nontumor lung or frozen PBMC and was sequenced without being sorted. Germline V gene lookup returns CDR1 SGHRS and CDR2 YFSETQ. Losses at the gene ends were 6 bases for V and 4 bases for J; bases not matched to a gene: 10. The CDR3 spans 15 residues. This clonotype occurred a few times. Every molecule of TCR cDNA had its own unique molecular identifier. MiXCR was run by TCRdb on the 5' RACE reads, yielding one entry per CDR3 protein. The sample shows tens of thousands of distinct CDR3 sequences, roughly 13% of them seen only once.

This TCR was sampled from a male donor with early-stage non-small cell lung cancer. Sample: PBMCs, taken at surgery. The V gene is TRBV5-1, the J gene TRBJ2-1; 7 bases agree with TRBD1. The CDR3 DNA reads TGCGCCAGCAAGTTTGAGGGACAGATTTACAATGAGCAGTTCTTC. It yields the protein CASKFEGQIYNEQFF.